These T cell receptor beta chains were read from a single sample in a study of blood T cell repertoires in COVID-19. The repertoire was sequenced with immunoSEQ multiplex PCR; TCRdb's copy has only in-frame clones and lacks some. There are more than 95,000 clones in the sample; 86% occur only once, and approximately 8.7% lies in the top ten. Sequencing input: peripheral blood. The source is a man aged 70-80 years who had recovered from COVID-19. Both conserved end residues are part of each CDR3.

cdr3_aa: CASSLASGGSGANVLTF; j_call: TRBJ2-6; v_call: TRBV7-2
cdr3_aa: CASSFGTQNEKLFF; j_call: TRBJ1-4; v_call: TRBV13
cdr3_aa: CASSWSLAQPQHF; j_call: TRBJ1-5; v_call: TRBV28
cdr3_aa: CASSYSESTEAFF; j_call: TRBJ1-1; v_call: TRBV2
cdr3_aa: CASSSGEDYGYTF; j_call: TRBJ1-2; v_call: TRBV2
cdr3_aa: CAISVRDSLNGYTF; j_call: TRBJ1-2; v_call: TRBV10-3
cdr3_aa: CASSFRGRNTEAFF; j_call: TRBJ1-1; v_call: TRBV7-2
cdr3_aa: CASSLMAPSSGNTIYF; j_call: TRBJ1-3; v_call: TRBV5-1
cdr3_aa: CASSSNARDFHDTQYF; j_call: TRBJ2-3; v_call: TRBV5-4
cdr3_aa: CASSLGLAVIYEQYF; j_call: TRBJ2-7; v_call: TRBV7-8
cdr3_aa: CASSYLASGANVLTF; j_call: TRBJ2-6; v_call: TRBV28
cdr3_aa: CASLPGTPNEKLFF; j_call: TRBJ1-4; v_call: TRBV6-5
cdr3_aa: CASSLGLAGNEQFF; j_call: TRBJ2-1; v_call: TRBV5-1
cdr3_aa: CASSLAGSQSDTQYF; j_call: TRBJ2-3; v_call: TRBV7-2
cdr3_aa: CASSTPSGGNTGELFF; j_call: TRBJ2-2; v_call: TRBV9
cdr3_aa: CATSSTGEGKSPLHF; j_call: TRBJ1-6; v_call: TRBV15
cdr3_aa: CASSVDAGPTYEQYF; j_call: TRBJ2-7; v_call: TRBV9
cdr3_aa: CASSLPTGDTEAFF; j_call: TRBJ1-1; v_call: TRBV2
cdr3_aa: CASTPAYEQYF; j_call: TRBJ2-7; v_call: TRBV2
cdr3_aa: CASSSTGRDNEKLFF; j_call: TRBJ1-4; v_call: TRBV5-1
cdr3_aa: CASSLSGRGPTEAFF; j_call: TRBJ1-1; v_call: TRBV7-9
cdr3_aa: CASARLGPNEKLFF; j_call: TRBJ1-4; v_call: TRBV28